Listed here are 13 T cell receptor beta chains from one sample, sequenced in a study of control samples from healthy donors and cancer patients. Generated by immunoSEQ multiplex PCR, the TCRdb table keeps only in-frame clones and is missing some. Of about 110,000 clones detected, about nine tenths appear once; the ten largest clones hold roughly 4%. Material for sequencing was blood. These TCRs come from a human donor in good health. The donor label of this sample is uncertain.

The sample holds one count of this clone. The rearrangement links TRBV24-1 to TRBJ1-3, with D perhaps TRBD1 (6 bases). Germline-derived CDR1 and CDR2 are KGHDR and SFDVKD. V was clipped by 9 bases and J by 4 bases, with 9 bases between them. The CDR3 length is 12 residues. The CDR3 reads CATGGPGNTIYF. For the CDR3, the DNA is TGTGCCACCGGGGGCCCGGGAAACACCATATATTTT.

This clone has just one count. The genes are TRBV5-4 and TRBJ2-5; D is unclear. Germline V gene data show CDR1 as SGHNT and CDR2 as YYREEE (reference sequence). The CDR3 runs to 15 residues. V lost 6 bases, J lost 4 bases, and 19 bases lay in between. DNA of the CDR3: TGTGCCAGCAAGCCGGGTGGGCCGTCAAGAGAGACCCAGTACTTC. It yields the protein CASKPGGPSRETQYF. Full variable domain (remainder filled in from reference TRBV5-4 and TRBJ2-5): ETGVTQSPTHLIKTRGQQVTLRCSSQSGHNTVSWYQQALGQGPQFIFQYYREEENGRGNFPPRFSGLQFPNYSSELNVNALELDDSALYLCASKPGGPSRETQYFGPGTRLLVL.

The V call is TRBV6-6, the J call TRBJ1-1, with D uncertain. V was cut by 2 bases and J by 4 bases, with 11 bases left in between. The germline CDR1 and CDR2 sequences are MNHNY and SVGAGI (reference sequence). The CDR3 has 14 residues. The CDR3 coding sequence is TGTGCCAGCAGTTACAGGGAAAGAGGCACTGAAGCTTTCTTT. Translated: CASSYRERGTEAFF.

The chain recombines TRBV29-1 with TRBJ1-1; 9 positions match TRBD1. The CDR3 extends over 15 amino acids. Germline V gene data show CDR1 as SQVTM and CDR2 as ANQGSEA. With 1 base clipped from V and 6 bases from J, the junction kept 9 bases outside the gene matches. The CDR3 here is CSVEGDRGLKAEAFF. The DNA for the CDR3 is TGCAGCGTTGAAGGAGACAGGGGGTTGAAAGCTGAAGCTTTCTTT.

The chain carries TRBV7-9 and TRBJ1-2; the D gene is possibly TRBD1 (6 bases). V was pared by 6 bases and J by 5 bases, with 19 bases between. Germline CDR1 SEHNR, CDR2 FQNEAQ (reference sequence). The CDR3 sequence is 15 residues long. The DNA for the CDR3 is TGTGCCAGCAGTCATACCCTACAGGGTTTATATGGCTACACCTTC. It specifies CASSHTLQGLYGYTF.

This chain's CDR3 is CSASPLAQTKNIQYF. In nucleotides, the CDR3 is TGCAGTGCTAGTCCCTTGGCACAAACCAAAAACATTCAGTACTTC. V usage is TRBV20-1 and J usage is TRBJ2-4; no clear D. Trimming stripped 3 bases from V and 2 bases from J, with 14 bases between. The CDR3 covers 15 residues. The germline CDR1 and CDR2 sequences are DFQATT and SNEGSKA (reference sequence).

The chain links TRBV5-6 to TRBJ2-1; a possible D gene is TRBD2 (6 bases). The CDR3 runs 12 residues. The germline V and J ends were trimmed by 2 bases and 9 bases, with 9 bases remaining between them. Germline values: CDR1 SGHDT, CDR2 YYEEEE. CDR3 in amino acids: CASSFGGAEQFF. The CDR3 DNA follows: TGTGCCAGCAGCTTTGGAGGGGCTGAGCAGTTCTTC.

The chain is built from TRBV6-1 and TRBJ1-6, with no clear D. Between the trimmed V and J ends, which lost 3 bases and 9 bases, there was a span of 9 bases. The CDR3 extends over 13 amino acids. Germline V gives CDR1 MNHNS, CDR2 SASEGT. The CDR3 protein is CASSELGSSPLHF. CDR3 DNA: TGTGCCAGCAGTGAGCTCGGAAGTTCACCCCTCCACTTT.

The rearrangement uses TRBV6-1 and TRBJ2-7; D uncertain. V lost 0 bases and J 0 bases, leaving 15 bases between the germline ends. Per germline, CDR1 MNHNS and CDR2 SASEGT. The CDR3 has 17 amino acids. CDR3 DNA sequence: TGTGCCAGCAGTGAAGCCACACATCGAAGGAGCTCCTACGAGCAGTACTTC. This gives the protein CASSEATHRRSSYEQYF.

V gene TRBV14 combines with J gene TRBJ2-1; TRBD1 matches at 8 bases. This CDR3 comprises 14 residues. V was clipped by 4 bases and J by 4 bases; unmatched bases: 3. Germline V gene data show CDR1 as SGHDN and CDR2 as FVKESK. CDR3 region: CASSRDRLYNEQFF. DNA for the CDR3: TGTGCCAGCAGCCGGGACAGGTTGTACAATGAGCAGTTCTTC.

This rearrangement joins TRBV6-4 to TRBJ1-5, with 10 bases lining up with TRBD1. J lost 7 bases, V lost 0 bases, and 6 bases had no gene match. This CDR3 comprises 16 residues. Germline V CDR1 and CDR2: MRHNA, SNTAGT. Written as DNA, the CDR3 is TGTGCCAGCAGTGACTCGACAGGGGGCTTTTGGCAGCCCCAGCATTTT. Its protein is CASSDSTGGFWQPQHF.

The V gene is TRBV6-2 or TRBV6-3, the J gene TRBJ2-7, with D hard to call. Germline V gene data show CDR1 as MNHEY and CDR2 as SVGEGT. V lost 1 base and J lost 4, with 5 bases in between. The CDR3 is made up of 12 amino acids. The chain's CDR3 is CASSYFQYEQYF. CDR3 sequence (DNA): TGTGCCAGCAGTTACTTTCAATACGAGCAGTACTTC.

The chain is built from TRBV2 and TRBJ1-5, with unresolved D. The germline V gene encodes CDR1 SNHLY and CDR2 FYNNEI. V dropped 1 base and J dropped 11 bases, with 12 bases sitting between them. The CDR3 has 13 amino acids. The CDR3 DNA sequence: TGTGCCAGCAGTGAAGAAGACCTGCGGTCCCAGCATTTT. Amino acids: CASSEEDLRSQHF.